The clone carrying this TCR beta chain appeared once. This sample is drawn from a study of blood T cell repertoires in COVID-19. Background on the study: COVID-19 samples collected from the United States, Italy and Spain covered acute and convalescent phases. T cells, B-cell-depleted T cells, or PBMCs supplied cDNA or gDNA.

CDR3 length: 16 amino acids. The V end was cut by 1 base, the J end by 4 bases, with 13 bases between. Per the germline V gene, CDR1 is MDHEN and CDR2 is SYDVKM. Here immunoSEQ multiplex PCR was the method, and the copy in TCRdb shows in-frame clones only, minus some. The profile shows about 380,000 clones, more than 85% of them singletons. This chain joins TRBV28 and TRBJ2-2, with no clear D. The sequence derives from a woman aged 25-40 years who had recovered from COVID-19. Sequencing was carried out using PBMCs or T cells enriched from blood (not recorded which). CDR3 coding DNA: TGTGCCAGCAGTTTATTTATGGAGCCGGGCACCGGGGAGCTGTTTTTT. Protein sequence: CASSLFMEPGTGELFF.